The rows below give T cell receptor beta chains drawn from one sample of a study of regulatory T cells in long-lasting Graves disease. TCRdb re-called the multiplex PCR reads with MiXCR, one entry per CDR3 protein. Here the sample spans a few hundred thousand distinct CDR3 sequences, roughly 24% being singletons. Sequenced here: peripheral blood mononuclear cells (PBMCs), sampled when the disease was refractory, from a patient treated with antithyroid drugs. The receptor source for this set is a woman between 40 and 50 years old with Graves disease. Both conserved end residues are part of each CDR3. Each record gives: V gene, CDR3 protein.

TRBV4-1 | CASSQDPGGYGYTF
TRBV25-1 | CASSDRGREKLFF
TRBV4-2 | CASSQGLAAFSYEQYF
TRBV28 | CASSIPGHWDRPDTQYF
TRBV12-3/TRBV12-4 | CASTFAGAKNIQYF
TRBV7-2 | CASSLGAGILSNQPQHF
TRBV29-1 | CSAQGSGTGELFF
TRBV19 | CASSAGRWVNIQYF
TRBV20-1 | CSARAGLMNTEAFF
TRBV27 | CASSFRLAAIYEQYF
TRBV10-2 | CASRDTGGRFEAFF
TRBV28 | CASSPTTVRAKNIQYF
TRBV20-1 | CSASGGGLAGVVETQYF
TRBV11-1 | CASSSPGQIFEQYF
TRBV6-2/TRBV6-3 | CASSDRGRQYF
TRBV29-1 | CSVTPDGKDIQYF
TRBV7-9 | CASSKDRVGTEAFF
TRBV20-1 | CSARPPGPDTQYF
TRBV19 | CASSPTGGSYSNQPQHF
TRBV24-1 | CATSENDYEQYF
TRBV15 | CATSRTPWLAGSDNEQFF
TRBV20-1 | CSARDRASGLRAQYF
TRBV5-1 | CASSLVDREYF
TRBV12-3/TRBV12-4 | CASSFLGGHEQYF
TRBV20-1 | CSASLTSGLYEQYF
TRBV5-1 | CASSLGSTGGSVKAFF
TRBV7-9 | CASSDTLAGDGEQFF
TRBV5-1 | CASSSSGQYYEQYF
TRBV2 | CASSEARRLSAVYNEQFF
TRBV20-1 | CSARALGRRGEWRAYEQYF
TRBV28 | CASSFSPNTEAFF
TRBV20-1 | CSARLRDSTDTQYF
TRBV2 | CASSAPSNTEAFF
TRBV7-8 | CASSSRGRTYVGYTF
TRBV7-9 | CASSGTKAGAEQYF
TRBV28 | CASSRIRVNTEAFF
TRBV7-8 | CASSLRISGSSYEQYF
TRBV14 | CASSQLGQGLAKNIQYF
TRBV11-1 | CASKRTGGADTGELFF
TRBV6-1 | CASSPQGVRETQYF
TRBV6-1 | CASGVGNADTQYF
TRBV7-9 | CASSLGVRPRAFF
TRBV2 | CATTALNTGELFF
TRBV28 | CASREVPGELFF
TRBV7-9 | CASSPPGTGITGYTF
TRBV9 | CASSTRGSGNTGELFF
TRBV6-1 | CASAQGWNTGELFF
TRBV7-2 | CASSPFDSSGSSEQYF
TRBV2 | CASSERTTYNEQFF
TRBV5-1 | CASSLSTADTQYF
TRBV7-9 | CASTLKFDWAGRANTGELFF